These T cell receptor beta chains were read from a single sample in a study of T cell clonotyping in hematopoietic cell transplantation. Profiling relied on immunoSEQ multiplex PCR, and the TCRdb table lists in-frame clones only, not all of them. Of about 10,000 clones detected, about 54% appear once; the ten largest clones hold 10% to 15%. The input for sequencing was peripheral blood mononuclear cells, taken 100 days after allogeneic stem cell transplant. The receptors shown here come from a female patient in her forties or fifties who had an allogeneic stem cell transplant from an unrelated donor, so the T cells may come from the graft donor. Some clones in this sample may be carry-over from other donors' samples. Each CDR3 is given with its conserved first and last residue. D genes are given only for firm matches. Only some rows state a clone size, as once, few, many or a class for expanded clones.

TRBV27	NA	TRBJ1-5	NA	TGTGCCAGCAGTTTATACGCCTATAGCAATCAGCCCCAGCATTTT	CASSLYAYSNQPQHF
TRBV30	NA	TRBJ2-7	NA	TGTGCCTGGAGTGTGGCCAGCCGGGGCGAGCAGTACTTC	CAWSVASRGEQYF
TRBV30	few	TRBJ1-1	NA	TGTGCCTGGGCGGGGCAGGTGGAGGCTTTCTTT	CAWAGQVEAFF
TRBV29-1	NA	TRBJ2-3	TRBD1	TGCAGCGTCGACAGGGCCGCCACAGATACGCAGTATTTT	CSVDRAATDTQYF
TRBV29-1	few	TRBJ1-2	TRBD1	TGCAGCGCCGACACAGGGGAGAGTTATGGCTACACCTTC	CSADTGESYGYTF
TRBV25-1	NA	TRBJ2-7	NA	TGTGCCAGCAGTGAAGGGCTCCTCATCCCGGAGCAGTACTTC	CASSEGLLIPEQYF
TRBV11-3	large	TRBJ1-1	NA	TGTGCCAGCAGCTTAGGACCGGTTGGATACACTGAAGCTTTCTTT	CASSLGPVGYTEAFF
TRBV30	NA	TRBJ2-6	NA	TGTGCCTGGAGAAGGCAGGGGATAACTGGGGCCAACGTCCTGACTTTC	CAWRRQGITGANVLTF
TRBV29-1	NA	TRBJ1-5	TRBD1	TGCAGCGTGCGACAGGGATCCGGCAATCAGCCCCAGCATTTT	CSVRQGSGNQPQHF
TRBV30	few	TRBJ2-5	NA	TGTGCCTGGAGTCCGAGCAGGGCGATCCAAGAGACCCAGTACTTC	CAWSPSRAIQETQYF
TRBV30	few	TRBJ1-5	NA	TGTGCCTGGAGTGTACAGGGAAATCAGCCCCAGCATTTT	CAWSVQGNQPQHF
TRBV29-1	NA	TRBJ2-3	TRBD1	TGCAGCGTTGAAGGGGGACAGGGAATAGATACGCAGTATTTT	CSVEGGQGIDTQYF
TRBV4-1	NA	TRBJ2-2	TRBD2	TGCGCCAGCAGCAAACCGGGACTAGCCACCGGGGAGCTGTTTTTT	CASSKPGLATGELFF
TRBV28	few	TRBJ2-7	NA	TGTGCCAGCAGTTTATTACGGTACGAGCAGTACTTC	CASSLLRYEQYF
TRBV2	few	TRBJ1-2	NA	TGTGCCAGCAACCGGGATGAGGGGCGCGAAGGTGGCTACACCTTC	CASNRDEGREGGYTF
TRBV19	NA	TRBJ2-7	NA	TGTGCCAGTAGTAGGGATCTGAGGGGCTACGAGCAGTACTTC	CASSRDLRGYEQYF
TRBV13	NA	TRBJ1-2	NA	TGTGCCAGCAGCTTAGGACGAAACTATGGCTACACCTTC	CASSLGRNYGYTF
TRBV30	NA	TRBJ2-7	NA	TGTGCCTCTCGGCCTAGGGGGGGAATCACCTACGAGCAGTACTTC	CASRPRGGITYEQYF
TRBV29-1	NA	TRBJ1-6	NA	TGCAGCGCGAATCGGTGGTATAATTCACCCCTCCACTTT	CSANRWYNSPLHF
TRBV6-1	NA	TRBJ1-5	TRBD1	TGTGCCAGCAGTGATGGGACAGGGCTTCTTACTGTTAGCAATCAGCCCCAGCATTTT	CASSDGTGLLTVSNQPQHF
TRBV30	NA	TRBJ1-2	TRBD1	TGTGCCTGGAGTGGAAACAGGGGCTTTGATGGCTACACCTTC	CAWSGNRGFDGYTF
TRBV20-1	few	TRBJ2-7	NA	TGCAGTGGGAGGGGGGTCTACGAGCAGTACTTC	CSGRGVYEQYF
TRBV14	NA	TRBJ2-5	NA	TGTGCCAGTACATCTAGCCCCCTCCAAGAGACCCAGTACTTC	CASTSSPLQETQYF
TRBV7-2	few	TRBJ2-7	TRBD2	TGTGCCAGCAGCCCTACATGGACTAGCCAGTACGAGCAGTACTTC	CASSPTWTSQYEQYF
TRBV15	few	TRBJ2-1	NA	TGTGCCACCAGCCGAGGGTCCGCGGCCAATGAGCAGTTCTTC	CATSRGSAANEQFF
TRBV30	NA	TRBJ1-2	NA	TGTGCCTCTGAATTGGGGGGCTGGGGCTATGGCTACACCTTC	CASELGGWGYGYTF
TRBV29-1	NA	TRBJ2-1	NA	TGCAGCGTCGTGGAGGGTTACAATGAGCAGTTCTTC	CSVVEGYNEQFF
TRBV29-1	NA	TRBJ1-1	TRBD1	TGCAGCGCCGATTTACAGGGGACTGAAGCTTTCTTT	CSADLQGTEAFF
TRBV19	NA	TRBJ2-1	NA	TGTGCCAGTAGTATGTGGGCTAGTAACAATGAGCAGTTCTTC	CASSMWASNNEQFF
TRBV14	few	TRBJ2-2	TRBD1	TGTGCCAGCAGCCCGAGTCCGGGACAGGCGACCGGGGAGCTGTTTTTT	CASSPSPGQATGELFF
TRBV30	NA	TRBJ1-1	NA	TGTGCCTGGAGTGTGTTGGTCAGGAACACTGAAGCTTTCTTT	CAWSVLVRNTEAFF
TRBV4-3	NA	TRBJ2-6	NA	TGCGCCAGCAGCCAAGGGCTGGGGTCTGGGGCCAACGTCCTGACTTTC	CASSQGLGSGANVLTF
TRBV19	few	TRBJ2-2	TRBD2	TGTGCCAGTAGTATAGACCTAGCGGGAGGAGGGACCGGGGAGCTGTTTTTT	CASSIDLAGGGTGELFF
TRBV9	few	TRBJ1-6	NA	TGTGCCAGCAGCAACACAGGGAATTCACCCCTCCACTTT	CASSNTGNSPLHF
TRBV6-5	few	TRBJ1-1	NA	TGTGCCAGCAGTGAGGTGTCGTACACTGAAGCTTTCTTT	CASSEVSYTEAFF
TRBV5-6	NA	TRBJ1-2	NA	TGTGCCAGCAGCTTGAGGGGAGAGTACGGCTACACCTTC	CASSLRGEYGYTF
TRBV27	few	TRBJ2-1	NA	TGTGCCAGCAGTTTTTGGCGGCCTGAGAAATACAATGAGCAGTTCTTC	CASSFWRPEKYNEQFF
TRBV4-3	NA	TRBJ1-5	NA	TGCGCCAGCAGCCAAGATCGAGGACACATCAATCAGCCCCAGCATTTT	CASSQDRGHINQPQHF
TRBV7-9	NA	TRBJ1-2	NA	TGTGCCAGCAGCTTGTATGGAGGGGGATCCTATGGCTACACCTTC	CASSLYGGGSYGYTF
TRBV30	NA	TRBJ1-5	NA	TGTGCCTGGAGTGTAGCGGGCTATAGCAATCAGCCCCAGCATTTT	CAWSVAGYSNQPQHF
TRBV2	few	TRBJ2-5	NA	TGTGCCAGCAGTGCCTCAGAAGAGACCCAGTACTTC	CASSASEETQYF
TRBV6-4	medium-sized	TRBJ2-6	NA	TGTGCCAGCAGCGAGTCTGGGGCCAACGTCCTGACTTTC	CASSESGANVLTF
TRBV6-6	NA	TRBJ1-2	TRBD1	TGTGCCAGCAGTCCCCCAGGACAGGGGACTTATGGCTACACCTTC	CASSPPGQGTYGYTF
TRBV2	NA	TRBJ2-1	NA	TGTGCCAGCAATGTAGCGGAAGAATTCTCCTACAATGAGCAGTTCTTC	CASNVAEEFSYNEQFF
TRBV30	once	TRBJ1-4	NA	TGTGCCGGGGGGAGACGGGAAAAACTGTTTTTT	CAGGRREKLFF
TRBV30	NA	TRBJ2-7	TRBD1	TGTGCCTGGACCCCGGACAGGGGGCTTTTCGAGCAGTACTTC	CAWTPDRGLFEQYF
TRBV28	NA	TRBJ2-7	NA	TGTGCCAGCAGTTTTGAACAAGCCTACGAGCAGTACTTC	CASSFEQAYEQYF
TRBV30	NA	TRBJ2-7	NA	TGTGCCTGGAGCGCAGTCCACGAGCAGTACTTC	CAWSAVHEQYF
TRBV6-5	NA	TRBJ2-6	NA	TGTGCCGCCCGGGTGGGGTCCTCTGGGGCCAACGTCCTGACTTTC	CAARVGSSGANVLTF
TRBV19	few	TRBJ2-2	TRBD2	TGTGCCAGTAAATACACTTTAGCGGGAAGGAACACCGGGGAGCTGTTTTTT	CASKYTLAGRNTGELFF
TRBV28	NA	TRBJ2-6	NA	TGTGCCAGTTCACTTAGCTCTGGGGCCAACGTCCTGACTTTC	CASSLSSGANVLTF
TRBV4-3	NA	TRBJ2-1	NA	TGCGCCAGCAGCCAAGACGTAATAATGGGACGCGGTAGCAATGAGCAGTTCTTC	CASSQDVIMGRGSNEQFF
TRBV5-6	NA	TRBJ2-2	NA	TGTGCCAGCAGCTTGCAGGGGAGCACCGGGGAGCTGTTTTTT	CASSLQGSTGELFF
TRBV5-6	medium-sized	TRBJ2-5	NA	TGTGCCAGCAGCTCCGGTCGGGGTTACGAGACCCAGTACTTC	CASSSGRGYETQYF